Shown below are 5 T cell receptor beta chains from a single sample sequenced in a study of T cells in Graves' hyperthyroidism and ophthalmopathy. The source material, RNA transcripts, was used to amplify TCR beta CDR3 regions. HTBI primers drove first-round RT-PCR of the TCR CDR3. TCRdb re-called the multiplex PCR reads through MiXCR, storing one row per CDR3 protein. The sample has a few hundred thousand distinct CDR3 sequences, less than 15% seen once. Sequenced material: blood. Receptors were obtained from a woman between 18 and 30 years old with Graves' hyperthyroidism.

At least ten counts were recorded for this clonotype. The J gene is TRBJ1-2, the V gene TRBV12-3 or TRBV12-4; maybe TRBD1 (5 bases). There are 17 residues in the CDR3. V shed 3 bases and J shed 6 bases, with 23 bases lying between them. The CDR3 is CASSFSLLVSRRDGYTF. The CDR3, as DNA: TGTGCCAGCAGTTTTTCCCTCTTGGTGAGCCGCAGGGATGGCTACACCTTC.

Ten or more counts support this clonotype. J is TRBJ1-1 and V is TRBV3-1; D call uncertain. Between the trimmed V and J ends, which lost 1 base and 7 bases, there was a span of 16 bases. There are 15 residues in the CDR3. Germline V gene data show CDR1 as LGHDT and CDR2 as YNNKEL (reference sequence). For the CDR3, the DNA is TGTGCCAGCAGCCAAGCGGACCGGGGAGTCATTGAAGCTTTCTTT. Amino acid sequence: CASSQADRGVIEAFF. The entire variable domain, with the rest obtained from reference TRBV3-1 and TRBJ1-1, is as follows: DTAVSQTPKYLVTQMGNDKSIKCEQNLGHDTMYWYKQDSKKFLKIMFSYNNKELIINETVPNRFSPKSPDKAHLNLHINSLELGDSAVYFCASSQADRGVIEAFFGQGTRLTVV.

The chain employs TRBV18 and TRBJ1-4, with no clear D. The CDR3 runs to 16 residues. V was cut by 2 bases and J by 8 bases, with 18 bases left in between. Germline CDR1 KGHSH, CDR2 LQKENI. The CDR3 DNA reads as TGTGCCAGCTCACCATATTCAGGAAATAAGGTGGAAAAACTGTTTTTT. Its protein product is CASSPYSGNKVEKLFF.

This chain links TRBV7-9 with TRBJ2-7; TRBD1 aligns across 7 bases. Looked up from germline, CDR1 is SEHNR and CDR2 is FQNEAQ (reference sequence). Trimming took 5 bases from V and 3 from J; bases not matched to a gene: 7. The CDR3 covers 14 residues. In DNA form, the CDR3 reads TGTGCCAGCAGCGGAACAGGGGCAAGCTACGAGCAGTACTTC. Translating gives CASSGTGASYEQYF.

This clonotype was found many times. The chain uses TRBV5-1 and TRBJ2-3; 10 nucleotides agree with TRBD2. CDR3 size: 16 residues. Germline loops: CDR1 SGHRS, CDR2 YFSETQ. With 0 bases clipped from V and 0 bases from J, the junction kept 1 base outside the gene matches. The CDR3 spells CASSLELAGSTDTQYF. In DNA, the CDR3 is TGCGCCAGCAGCTTGGAACTAGCGGGGAGCACAGATACGCAGTATTTT. Full variable domain (rest looked up from reference TRBV5-1 and TRBJ2-3): KAGVTQTPRYLIKTRGQQVTLSCSPISGHRSVSWYQQTPGQGLQFLFEYFSETQRNKGNFPGRFSGRQFSNSRSEMNVSTLELGDSALYLCASSLELAGSTDTQYFGPGTRLTVL.